This is a list of T cell receptor beta chains from one sample in a study of T-cell memory formation after mild COVID-19. TCRdb ran MiXCR on the 5' RACE reads and lists one entry per CDR3 protein. Of roughly 190,000 distinct CDR3 sequences listed, about 17% were seen once; the top ten hold 2.4%. The sample was PBMCs or a T cell subset sorted from them (not recorded which). These receptors were obtained from an adult woman who had mild COVID-19 (a few samples of this study predate the infection). Cell type and time point are not known. CDR3s include the opening cysteine and the closing phenylalanine or tryptophan. Fields, in order: V gene, CDR3 protein.

TRBV5-1	CASSFQAASSYNEQFF
TRBV12-3/TRBV12-4	CASSLATSGGPDTQYF
TRBV7-2	CASSLNSNQPQHF
TRBV12-3/TRBV12-4	CASQLAEQFF
TRBV4-3	CASSQTRGTPGTQYF
TRBV7-8	CASSLSGETQYF
TRBV5-6	CASSFGGENTEAFF
TRBV20-1	CSARDGTDFNSPLHF
TRBV7-2	CASSLVSGQGGYGYTF
TRBV20-1	CSAPYPGTGLNSPLHF
TRBV18	CASSSPGTGDQSYTF
TRBV5-6	CASSLNLGREAFF
TRBV7-2	CASSLYRGPYGYTF
TRBV30	CAWSLGGGVTEAFF